This is a list of T cell receptor beta chains from one sample in a study of human CD8 memory T cell subsets. Using the 5' RACE reads, TCRdb records one entry per CDR3 protein without DNA. Its clone listing holds thousands of distinct CDR3 sequences. Sequencing was performed on CD8+ T cells from PBMCs. All receptors derive from a human donor in good health. Each CDR3 is given with its conserved first and last residue. Rows give clone size only sometimes, using once, few, many, or a class for an expanded clone.

clone_size	v_call	j_call	cdr3_aa
-	TRBV20-1	TRBJ2-5	CSANLRDNGETQYF
-	TRBV27	TRBJ2-3	CASSFSTADTQYF
-	TRBV29-1	TRBJ2-2	CSVEPGTGTGELFF
-	TRBV7-9	TRBJ2-7	CASSPRTGMSSYEQYF
-	TRBV4-2	TRBJ1-6	CASSQEVTGANSPLHF
-	TRBV20-1	TRBJ1-2	CSAVTRDTLIYGYTF
medium-sized	TRBV23-1	TRBJ2-1	CASSPGRYYNEQFF
-	TRBV7-9	TRBJ2-7	CASSLEMGYEQYF
-	TRBV7-2	TRBJ2-1	CASSDFLAANEQFF
-	TRBV5-5	TRBJ2-7	CASSLEDTAGYEQYF
-	TRBV7-2	TRBJ1-1	CASSLGGPFMNTEAFF
-	TRBV6-2/TRBV6-3	TRBJ1-5	CASSKPGTGDQPQHF
-	TRBV7-9	TRBJ2-3	CASLRGGPRTDTQYF
medium-sized	TRBV5-1	TRBJ2-5	CASSPWGGRQETQYF
-	TRBV7-9	TRBJ2-7	CASSYLSGTGEFEQYF
-	TRBV2	TRBJ1-2	CASSERGGYGYTF
large	TRBV7-2	TRBJ1-2	CASSWTTGSGYTF
-	TRBV2	TRBJ2-1	CASEAYNNEQFF
-	TRBV27	TRBJ1-2	CASSSGGGNYGYTF
-	TRBV7-9	TRBJ2-7	CASSPAQGAGGYEQYF
-	TRBV12-3/TRBV12-4	TRBJ2-1	CASSPSGGSSYNEQFF
-	TRBV2	TRBJ1-3	CASRFSRERTGNTIYF
-	TRBV11-2	TRBJ1-1	CASSLKGQTNTEAFF
-	TRBV5-1	TRBJ1-1	CASSPGQGDTEAFF
-	TRBV19	TRBJ2-2	CASSPGTAGELFF
-	TRBV7-9	TRBJ2-1	CASSPGTASYNEQFF
-	TRBV20-1	TRBJ1-1	CSARAAGQGYTEAFF
-	TRBV3-1	TRBJ2-1	CASSQDGTPYNEQFF
-	TRBV7-2	TRBJ1-2	CASSLAWWQATHGYTF
-	TRBV29-1	TRBJ2-5	CSVDSGTRQTQYF
medium-sized	TRBV2	TRBJ2-7	CASSEMRGLYEQYF
-	TRBV15	TRBJ2-7	CATSRDGTGDSYEQYF
-	TRBV27	TRBJ2-1	CASSLMPGAHNEQFF
-	TRBV9	TRBJ1-5	CASSVGTGNQPQHF
-	TRBV4-2	TRBJ1-2	CASSPGTVVATF
medium-sized	TRBV7-8	TRBJ2-3	CASNPFPSGGHTDTQYF
medium-sized	TRBV7-9	TRBJ1-3	CASSLSLTGMAGNTIYF
-	TRBV28	TRBJ1-1	CASSSRDRLFEAFF
-	TRBV11-2	TRBJ1-2	CASSLERATTYGYTF
-	TRBV5-1	TRBJ1-1	CASSLDDSHGAFF
-	TRBV27	TRBJ1-4	CASSTGAFEKLFF
-	TRBV27	TRBJ2-1	CASSYGTSGHNEQFF
-	TRBV24-1	TRBJ2-2	CATSVRGLGTGELFF
-	TRBV7-9	TRBJ2-4	CASSLTGQGVAKNIQYF
-	TRBV5-4	TRBJ1-6	CASSLPGQGGEPLHF
-	TRBV11-2	TRBJ1-1	CASSSTTGVNTEAFF
-	TRBV12-3/TRBV12-4	TRBJ2-3	CASSPWAEFSTDTQYF
-	TRBV28	TRBJ2-3	CASSLRLAGGMTDTQYF
-	TRBV19	TRBJ1-1	CASSLFNTEAFF
-	TRBV5-1	TRBJ2-1	CASSFRGYNEQFF
-	TRBV2	TRBJ2-7	CASTDRGRYEQYF
-	TRBV19	TRBJ1-1	CASLKVGQGDTEAFF
-	TRBV10-2	TRBJ1-6	CASSEGRGNSPLHF
-	TRBV5-4	TRBJ1-2	CASSLDRADYGYTF